A selection of T cell receptor beta chains follows, all from one sample in a study of T cell responses to AZD1222 COVID-19 vaccine. Assay: immunoSEQ multiplex PCR; the TCRdb copy retains only in-frame clones and omits some. The sample records fewer than 100,000 clones, around 91% being singletons. This material consisted of peripheral blood, taken on day 0 of AZD1222 vaccination. Every receptor here comes from an adult in good health. CDR3s include the opening cysteine and the closing phenylalanine or tryptophan. D genes are given only for firm matches. Not all rows give a size; the values are once, few, many and, for expanded clones, a class.

13,TRBD1,TRBJ1-2,NA,TRBV29-1,CSAQGEANYGYTF,TGCAGCGCTCAGGGGGAAGCTAACTATGGCTACACCTTC
17,NA,TRBJ1-6,NA,TRBV4-1,CASSLDRSSSYNSPLHF,TGCGCCAGCAGCCTAGACAGGAGCAGCTCCTATAATTCACCCCTCCACTTT
12,NA,TRBJ2-5,NA,TRBV6-5,CASSYSQETQYF,TGTGCCAGCAGTTACTCGCAGGAGACCCAGTACTTC
13,NA,TRBJ2-7,NA,TRBV5-1,CASRPQETYEQYF,TGCGCCAGCAGACCGCAGGAAACCTACGAGCAGTACTTC
16,NA,TRBJ1-5,once,TRBV27,CASSLVGSAQQSAQHF,TGTGCCAGCAGTTTAGTAGGCAGCGCCCAGCAATCAGCCCAGCATTTT
14,TRBD1,TRBJ2-7,NA,TRBV27,CASSPSTGGYEQYF,TGTGCCAGCAGTCCCTCCACAGGGGGTTACGAGCAGTACTTC
15,TRBD2,TRBJ2-1,NA,TRBV10-3,CATGTSGEQVDEQFF,TGTGCCACCGGGACTAGCGGGGAGCAGGTGGATGAGCAGTTCTTC
13,NA,TRBJ1-3,NA,TRBV2,CASRADVENTIYF,TGTGCCAGCAGAGCGGACGTAGAGAACACCATATATTTT
11,NA,TRBJ1-4,NA,TRBV30,CACYMDEKLFF,TGTGCCTGCTACATGGATGAAAAACTGTTTTTT
15,NA,TRBJ2-3,NA,TRBV19,CASGRLRDPSDTQYF,TGTGCCAGCGGTAGGCTGCGGGATCCGTCAGATACGCAGTATTTT